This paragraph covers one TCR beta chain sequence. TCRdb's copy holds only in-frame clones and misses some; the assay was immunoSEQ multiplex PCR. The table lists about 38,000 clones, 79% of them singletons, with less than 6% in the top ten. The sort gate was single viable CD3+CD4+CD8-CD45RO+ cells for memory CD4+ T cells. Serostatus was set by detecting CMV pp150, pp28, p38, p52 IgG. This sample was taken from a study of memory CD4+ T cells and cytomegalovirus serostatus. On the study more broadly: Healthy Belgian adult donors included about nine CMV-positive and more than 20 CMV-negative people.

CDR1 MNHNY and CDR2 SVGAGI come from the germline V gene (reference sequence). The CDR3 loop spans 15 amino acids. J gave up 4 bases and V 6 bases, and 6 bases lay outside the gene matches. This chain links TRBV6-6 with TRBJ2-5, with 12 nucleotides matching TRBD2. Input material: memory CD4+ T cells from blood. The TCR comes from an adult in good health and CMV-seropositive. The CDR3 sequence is CASSLPSGGGETQYF. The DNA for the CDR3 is TGTGCCAGCAGCCTACCTAGCGGGGGGGGAGAGACCCAGTACTTC.